This TCR beta chain was captured by sequencing in a study of beta chain features in type 1 diabetes. Study-wide background: Over all samples combined, about 100,000,000 sorted cells were examined. Study-wide findings and caveats: Patients with Type 1 diabetes showed moderately but significantly shorter TCRB CDR3s in all four CD4+ subsets. Lower insertion and higher deletion counts appeared at VDJ junctions in type 1 diabetes patients.

One heparinised draw, averaging roughly 0.12 L, was taken per donor. A few counts support this clone. Antigen unknown. Expressed TCRB transcripts were sequenced because the entire RNA isolate underwent reverse transcription. TCRdb's table, derived via immunoSEQ multiplex PCR, lists solely in-frame clones and lacks some. The table shows 300,000 to 400,000 clones, with around a tenth occurring only once. Germline CDR1 is SGHTA and CDR2 is FQGNSA. The CDR3 loop spans 13 amino acids. V was clipped by 5 bases and J by 7 bases, with 12 bases between them. This receptor was taken from a man younger than 45 with type 1 diabetes. The sample consisted of central memory CD4+ T cells from blood. The rearrangement links TRBV7-2 to TRBJ2-1, with D possibly TRBD2 on 5 matching bases. CDR3 coding DNA: TGTGCCAGCAGCCGGTACGGGGAGAATGAGCAGTTCTTC. It encodes CASSRYGENEQFF.